This is a list of T cell receptor beta chains from one sample in a study of T cell responses to AZD1222 COVID-19 vaccine. Clones were read by immunoSEQ multiplex PCR, and TCRdb kept only the in-frame ones, dropping some. The data hold 130,000 or so clones, with approximately 92% observed a single time. The source material was peripheral blood, sampled on day 0 of AZD1222 vaccination. The receptors were sampled from an adult in good health. Both conserved end residues are part of each CDR3. Fields, in order: clone size, J gene, V gene, D gene, CDR3 protein, CDR3 DNA. D genes are given only for firm matches. The size field is filled for only some rows; it gives once, few, many or a size class.

-	TRBJ1-1	TRBV3-1/TRBV3-2	-	CASSQVTGEAFF	TGTGCCAGCAGCCAAGTTACCGGTGAAGCTTTCTTT
-	TRBJ2-3	TRBV7-6	-	CASSLSTDTQYF	TGTGCCAGCAGCCTCAGCACAGATACGCAGTATTTT
-	TRBJ1-1	TRBV28	-	CASSFTGNTEAFF	TGTGCCAGCAGTTTTACAGGGAACACTGAAGCTTTCTTT
-	TRBJ1-1	TRBV6-5	-	CASSQIRVGDTEAFF	TGTGCCAGCAGTCAAATCAGGGTGGGTGACACTGAAGCTTTCTTT
-	TRBJ2-6	TRBV9	-	CASSVGVGSGANVLTF	TGTGCCAGCAGCGTAGGCGTAGGCTCTGGGGCCAACGTCCTGACTTTC
-	TRBJ1-6	TRBV5-4	-	CASSLHGDNSPLHF	TGTGCCAGCAGCTTGCATGGGGATAATTCACCCCTCCACTTT
-	TRBJ1-4	TRBV2	-	CASSDRGQYKLFF	TGTGCCAGCAGTGATCGGGGGCAGTATAAACTGTTTTTT
-	TRBJ1-2	TRBV28	-	CASRPIAGYGYTF	TGTGCCAGCAGACCTATTGCGGGCTATGGCTACACCTTC
-	TRBJ2-3	TRBV7-2	-	CASSLETPFSPWDTQYF	TGTGCCAGCAGCTTAGAAACTCCATTCTCCCCTTGGGATACGCAGTATTTT
-	TRBJ2-1	TRBV27	-	CASSRLESGNEQFF	TGTGCCAGCAGTCGACTAGAATCTGGCAATGAGCAGTTCTTC
-	TRBJ2-7	TRBV10-3	-	CAISGLSGTGSSYEQYF	TGTGCCATCAGTGGTCTCAGTGGCACAGGGAGCTCCTACGAGCAGTACTTC
-	TRBJ1-2	TRBV5-5	TRBD1	CASSRQGRVLASYGYTF	TGTGCCAGCAGCCGACAGGGTCGGGTTCTCGCTAGCTATGGCTACACCTTC
-	TRBJ2-7	TRBV6-7	TRBD2	CASSYGRGIPGLAGALPYEQYF	TGTGCCAGCAGTTACGGCCGTGGCATACCGGGACTAGCGGGGGCCCTGCCCTACGAGCAGTACTTC
-	TRBJ2-5	TRBV7-2	-	CASSLWSREETQYF	TGTGCCAGCAGCTTATGGAGCAGGGAAGAGACCCAGTACTTC
-	TRBJ1-1	TRBV11-2	-	CASSFFSGGHTEAFF	TGTGCCAGCAGTTTTTTCTCGGGGGGACACACTGAAGCTTTCTTT
-	TRBJ1-2	TRBV28	-	CASSLPFYGYTF	TGTGCCAGCAGCCTCCCCTTCTATGGCTACACCTTC
-	TRBJ1-2	TRBV4-3	-	CASSPWGGSYGYTF	TGCGCCAGCAGCCCCTGGGGGGGGTCCTATGGCTACACCTTC
-	TRBJ2-7	TRBV20-1	-	CSAREGYEQYF	TGCAGTGCTAGGGAGGGGTACGAGCAGTACTTC
-	TRBJ1-2	TRBV19	-	CASKRGGEDYGYTF	TGTGCCAGTAAACGGGGGGGCGAAGACTATGGCTACACCTTC
-	TRBJ2-1	TRBV7-9	TRBD1	CASYTTGVRNEQFF	TGTGCCAGCTACACGACAGGGGTGAGGAATGAGCAGTTCTTC
-	TRBJ1-1	TRBV7-8	TRBD1	CASSPQGARTEAFF	TGTGCCAGCAGCCCCCAGGGGGCCCGTACTGAAGCTTTCTTT
-	TRBJ1-2	TRBV5-4	-	CASSLFSGAGYGYTF	TGTGCCAGCAGCTTGTTTTCGGGGGCCGGCTATGGCTACACCTTC
-	TRBJ1-1	TRBV5-1	TRBD1	CASSRTTGKNTEAFF	TGCGCCAGCAGCCGCACGACAGGGAAGAACACTGAAGCTTTCTTT
-	TRBJ1-6	TRBV4-3	-	CASSQEAHNSPLHF	TGCGCCAGCAGCCAAGAGGCCCATAATTCACCCCTCCACTTT
-	TRBJ2-1	TRBV23-1	-	CASSQNLLSYNEQFF	TGCGCCAGCAGTCAAAATCTACTCTCCTACAATGAGCAGTTCTTC
few	TRBJ1-6	TRBV5-1	-	CASSPGGQGLSYNSPLHF	TGCGCCAGCAGCCCTGGGGGGCAAGGTTTAAGCTATAATTCACCCCTCCACTTT
-	TRBJ2-2	TRBV19	-	CASRAESFTGELFF	TGTGCCTCGCGGGCCGAAAGCTTCACCGGGGAGCTGTTTTTT
-	TRBJ1-2	TRBV27	-	CASSSRLRKSHGYTF	TGTGCCAGCAGTTCCCGTCTGAGAAAGTCCCATGGCTACACCTTC
once	TRBJ2-7	TRBV9	TRBD2	CASSPGLAGAFYEQYF	TGTGCCAGCAGCCCGGGACTAGCGGGGGCCTTCTACGAGCAGTACTTC
-	TRBJ1-2	TRBV5-4	TRBD1	CASSLAVRGLTYGHTF	TGTGCCAGCAGCTTGGCGGTAAGGGGGCTGACCTATGGCCACACCTTC
-	TRBJ1-3	TRBV6-2/TRBV6-3	-	CASSYSPGGFSGNTIYF	TGTGCCAGCAGTTACTCGCCGGGTGGCTTCTCTGGAAACACCATATATTTT
-	TRBJ2-2	TRBV7-2	TRBD1	CASSAQGANSGELFF	TGTGCCAGCAGCGCTCAGGGGGCGAATTCCGGGGAGCTGTTTTTT
-	TRBJ2-1	TRBV7-3	-	CASSLRPLGRDSENEQFF	TGTGCCAGCAGCTTACGCCCTTTGGGGCGGGATAGCGAGAATGAGCAGTTCTTC
-	TRBJ2-2	TRBV6-1	TRBD2	CASSALVAGGSNTGELFF	TGTGCCAGCAGTGCCTTAGTAGCGGGAGGATCGAACACCGGGGAGCTGTTTTTT
-	TRBJ1-2	TRBV19	TRBD1	CASRDTGGNGGYTF	TGTGCCAGTAGAGACACAGGGGGTAACGGTGGCTACACCTTC
-	TRBJ1-4	TRBV5-6	-	CASSRRDLGKLFF	TGTGCCAGCAGCCGCCGGGACCTTGGAAAACTGTTTTTT
-	TRBJ1-2	TRBV27	-	CASSFANNYGYTF	TGTGCCAGCAGTTTCGCCAATAACTATGGCTACACCTTC
-	TRBJ1-2	TRBV19	TRBD1	CASRPGGRANGYTF	TGTGCCAGTAGGCCAGGGGGGCGAGCAAATGGCTACACCTTC
-	TRBJ2-5	TRBV6-1	-	CASRRAGEETQYF	TGTGCCAGCAGGCGGGCAGGAGAAGAGACCCAGTACTTC
-	TRBJ2-1	TRBV24-1	TRBD2	CATSDTATSGGYNEQFF	TGTGCCACCAGTGATACTGCGACTAGCGGAGGCTACAATGAGCAGTTCTTC